This T cell receptor (beta chain) stems from a study of siplizumab effects on memory and regulatory T cells. General study results and limits: Roughly 80-95% of proliferating CD4+ or CD8+ clones lacked a naive or memory phenotype that could be assigned. Naive T cells looked more diverse than memory cells, and they looked like major contributors to the alloresponse. Mappable alloreactive CD4+ clones were on average roughly 70% Treg-derived with siplizumab, about 29% in controls.

Some 9.4 x 10^4 TCR templates per sample were sequenced. Sequencing used immunoSEQ multiplex PCR; TCRdb keeps in-frame clones, though not all of them. The data contain about 110,000 clones, roughly 90% of them singletons. As for this clone: Its antigen is unknown.

Germline V gives CDR1 SGHTA, CDR2 FQGNSA. The junction had 2 bases not matched to a gene; V was cut back by 5 bases and J by 5 bases. The CDR3 is 12 amino acids. The sample taken for sequencing was CD4+ T cells sorted from blood. The chain is built from TRBV7-2 and TRBJ2-7; TRBD1 matches 8 bases. The receptor comes from a human donor in good health. The CDR3, as DNA: TGTGCCAGCAGCCCGGACAGGGACGAGCAGTACTTC. Translating it yields CASSPDRDEQYF. The whole variable domain, filled in from reference TRBV7-2 and TRBJ2-7, reads GAGVSQSPSNKVTEKGKDVELRCDPISGHTALYWYRQSLGQGLEFLIYFQGNSAPDKSGLPSDRFSAERTGGSVSTLTIQRTQQEDSAVYLCASSPDRDEQYFGPGTRLTVT.